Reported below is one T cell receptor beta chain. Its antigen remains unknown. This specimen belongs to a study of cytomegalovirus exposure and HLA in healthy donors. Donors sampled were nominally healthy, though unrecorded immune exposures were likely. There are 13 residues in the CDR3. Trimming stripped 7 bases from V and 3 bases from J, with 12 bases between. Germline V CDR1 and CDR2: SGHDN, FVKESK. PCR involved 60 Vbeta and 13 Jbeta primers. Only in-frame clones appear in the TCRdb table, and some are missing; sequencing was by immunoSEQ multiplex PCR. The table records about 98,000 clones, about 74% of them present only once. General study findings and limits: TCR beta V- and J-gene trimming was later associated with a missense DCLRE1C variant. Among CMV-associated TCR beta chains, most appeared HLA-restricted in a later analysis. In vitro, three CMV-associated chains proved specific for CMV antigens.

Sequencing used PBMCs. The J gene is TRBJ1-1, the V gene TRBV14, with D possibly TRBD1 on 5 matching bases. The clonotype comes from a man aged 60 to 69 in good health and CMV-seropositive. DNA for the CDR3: TGTGCCAGCAAAAGGGGCAGGGACACTGAAGCTTTCTTT. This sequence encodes CASKRGRDTEAFF.